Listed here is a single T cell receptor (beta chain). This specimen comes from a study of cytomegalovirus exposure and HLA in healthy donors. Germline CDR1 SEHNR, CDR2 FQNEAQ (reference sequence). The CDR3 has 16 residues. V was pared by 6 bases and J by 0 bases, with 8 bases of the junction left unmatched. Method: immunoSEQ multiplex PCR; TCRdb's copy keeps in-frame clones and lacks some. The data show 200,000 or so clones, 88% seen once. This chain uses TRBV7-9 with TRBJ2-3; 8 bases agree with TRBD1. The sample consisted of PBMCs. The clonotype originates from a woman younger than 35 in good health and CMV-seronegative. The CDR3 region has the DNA TGTGCCAGCAGTAGACTCAGGGGGCTTAGCACAGATACGCAGTATTTT. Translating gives CASSRLRGLSTDTQYF.